Below, one T cell receptor (beta chain) is given with its context. Its antigen is currently unknown. Sequencing used immunoSEQ multiplex PCR; TCRdb keeps in-frame clones, though not all of them. The sample lists 98,000 or so clones, approximately 88% seen once, with more than 8% in the top ten. The entry originates in a study of T cell responses to AZD1222 COVID-19 vaccine. Study results and limitations: Repertoire samples came only from after the peak T cell response. Spike-specific TCR breadth and depth went up after people got two AZD1222 doses.

Germline V lookup: CDR1 SQVTM, CDR2 ANQGSEA. Trimming took 3 bases from V and 4 from J; bases not matched to a gene: 12. The CDR3 totals 16 residues. Sample: peripheral blood, taken on day 0 of AZD1222 vaccination. The gene calls are TRBV29-1 and TRBJ1-1, with 9 bases lining up with TRBD1. This receptor was identified in an adult in good health. For the CDR3, the DNA is TGCAGCGTTGACGTGAGGACAGGGGAAAAGGGCACTGAAGCTTTCTTT. Its protein is CSVDVRTGEKGTEAFF.